This TCR beta chain derives from a study of blood T cells in healthy people across ages. Whole-study results and caveats: Unsorted PBMCs ruled out conclusive naive versus antigen-experienced comparison. Diversity estimates drawn from one million T cells were deemed underestimates. Older individuals had lower TCR beta diversity per million T cells (the decline was roughly linear).

For the second PCR, which ran for roughly 6 to 12 cycles, a sample-barcoded 5' primer and a J-beta primer mix were used. The authors tagged each cDNA molecule using a template-switch adaptor with 12 random nucleotides. In TCRdb, the 5' RACE reads were re-called with MiXCR into one record per CDR3 protein. The sample shows hundreds of thousands of distinct CDR3 sequences, around 45% of them seen only once. The germline gives CDR1 ENHRY, CDR2 SYGVKD. The CDR3 runs to 15 residues. Concerning this clonotype: The antigen remains undetermined.

This chain uses TRBV10-3 with TRBJ2-1, with no clear D. The J call is in doubt because the DNA end fits TRBJ2-7 better. The clonotype comes from a woman in her sixties in good health. Material: blood. The CDR3 is CATKDSHSSYNEQYF. Here the CDR3 DNA reads TGTGCCACCAAAGATAGCCACAGCTCCTACAATGAGCAGTACTTC.